This T cell receptor (beta chain) was captured by sequencing in a study of T-cell memory formation after mild COVID-19 (dated by TCRdb to the early 2020s). With respect to the entire study: Most TCR sequence clusters were specific to one of the two donors. Longitudinal TCRalpha and TCRbeta repertoire sequencing tracked T-cell clones expanding and contracting after mild COVID-19 in a couple of donors. Two young, previously healthy adult volunteers, one female and one male, were included in the cohort.

Ficoll-Paque density gradient centrifugation was used to isolate PBMCs. The listed sequencing device is Illumina NovaSeq 6000. TCRalpha and TCRbeta cDNA libraries were constructed by 5'RACE with constant-segment primers, with sample barcodes and unique molecular identifiers being introduced. RNA was extracted from every sample with Trizol reagent. Amplification of the libraries took two PCR steps, and the second step added a second sample barcode plus Illumina TruSeq adapters. Sequencing of the libraries was done on an Illumina NovaSeq, producing 2 x 150 bp paired-end reads. The study's processing was this. With migec v1.2.7, reads were demultiplexed and then collapsed into UMI-guided consensus sequences. Using mixcr v2.1.11, UMI consensuses were aligned to TRA and TRB V and J templates and then assembled into clonotypes. A clonotype was counted as expanded or contracted only if both edgeR and NoisET called the change significant, with noise models trained on biological replicates. edgeR calls used a false discovery rate-adjusted p below 0.01 and a log2 fold-change threshold of 1. As an exploratory analysis of dynamics, max-normalized trajectories of the 1000 most abundant clonotypes were examined by PCA with hierarchical clustering. The CD4 or CD8 phenotype of responding clones was assigned using the separately sequenced CD4+ and CD8+ repertoires. The public reads were reanalyzed by TCRdb: fastp trimming at Q25, MiXCR alignment, in-frame beta chains only. Rows matching on CDR3 protein sequence are summarized as one entry with the most common DNA and genes. The V and J calls reflect TCRdb's pipeline rather than the authors' work. For this sample the table gives roughly 350,000 distinct CDR3 sequences, of which 25% to 30% were detected only once. The biggest ten clones account for roughly 13% of the sample.

Regarding this clonotype: Its antigen is not yet known. No clone much larger than this one lies a single base away; base qualities are absent.

The full study reports these points: Contracting CD4+ clones appeared mostly in the CM and EM memory subsets, whereas CD8+ clones were enriched in EMRA. Some responding clones were detected in pre-infection memory, suggesting pre-existing cross-reactive memory T cells joined the SARS-CoV-2 response. The second-wave clones that peaked on day 37 were not confirmed to be SARS-CoV-2 specific. Only a couple of mild cases were covered by the study, and larger cohorts that include severe cases with pre-infection samples were considered necessary. Clones that contracted from day 15 to 85 showed balanced CD4/CD8 phenotypes, whereas a second wave of clones that expanded from day 15 to 37 leaned towards CD4+.

The CDR3 has 14 amino acids, counting the end cysteine and phenylalanine. Left in the record is the CDR3 DNA by itself, 42 bases read in frame from the first base. The germline V end is reduced by 6 bases and the J end by 7 bases; junction bases left unmatched: 6. CDR1 MNHEY and CDR2 SVGAGI are derived from the germline V gene. Specimen: PBMCs or a T cell subset sorted from them (not recorded which). The chain was built from TRBV6-5 and TRBJ1-5; 10 middle bases align to TRBD1. The clonotype originates from an adult woman who had mild COVID-19 (a few samples of this study predate the infection). The sample titles of this study are shuffled in the database, so cell type and time point are left out; the donor was told from shared clones. DNA sequence: TGTGCCAGCAGCCCGGACAGGGGGGTGCAGCCCCAGCATTTT. Translation gives CASSPDRGVQPQHF.